This entry lists 30 T cell receptor beta chains sequenced from one sample in a study of graft-versus-host responses after intestinal transplantation. Some clones are missing from TCRdb's copy, which holds only in-frame ones; the method was immunoSEQ multiplex PCR. This sample has about 24,000 clones; approximately 40% occur once, and the top ten carry 0.66%. The source was alloreactive CD4+ T cells from a mixed lymphocyte reaction culture, collected before intestinal transplant. Indicated subset: CFSE-low proliferating T cells sorted from roughly six-day pre-transplant mixed lymphocyte reaction (GvH or HvG direction). These receptors originate from a human patient who received an intestinal transplant.

This chain uses TRBV11-3 with TRBJ2-7, with D perhaps matching TRBD2 (5 bases). CDR3 length equals 13 residues. Germline loops: CDR1 SGHNT, CDR2 YENEEA. V lost 3 bases and J 2 bases, leaving 8 bases between the germline ends. The DNA for the CDR3 is TGTGCCAGCAGCTTCGGGGAACCCTACGAGCAGTACTTC. This sequence encodes CASSFGEPYEQYF.

The rearrangement joins TRBV6-6 to TRBJ1-3, with unresolved D. The CDR3 runs 16 residues. The V gene's germline CDR1 is MNHNY and CDR2 SVGAGI (reference sequence). The V end lost 1 base, the J end lost 3 bases, and 13 bases lay between the germline ends. The CDR3 coding sequence is TGTGCCAGCAGTTACTTTTCTTACGGCGGTGGAAACACCATATATTTT. This translates into CASSYFSYGGGNTIYF.

In its sample, this clone was seen a few times. The V gene is TRBV6-5, the J gene TRBJ1-6, with no clear D. The CDR3 loop spans 14 amino acids. Trimming took 2 bases from V and 6 from J, leaving 8 bases between them. CDR1 MNHEY and CDR2 SVGAGI come from the germline V gene. The CDR3 coding sequence is TGTGCCAGCAGTTACGTCAGTCCTAATTCACCCCTCCACTTT. This sequence encodes CASSYVSPNSPLHF.

There are a few counts of this clone. This sequence joins TRBV18 and TRBJ2-7; 7 positions agree with TRBD1. V lost 2 bases to trimming and J lost 2 bases; unmatched junction nucleotides: 18. Germline CDR1 is KGHSH and CDR2 is LQKENI. The CDR3 totals 19 residues. CDR3 in DNA: TGTGCCAGCTCACCATTTTACGGACAGGCCCTTTCCCGGGCCTACGAGCAGTACTTC. Translation: CASSPFYGQALSRAYEQYF.

The chain uses TRBV2 and TRBJ2-1, with 10 bases identical to TRBD2. Germline V gene lookup returns CDR1 SNHLY and CDR2 FYNNEI. V lost 5 bases and J lost 2; bases outside the gene matches: 0. The CDR3 length is 14 residues. CDR3 in amino acids: CASSSGGAYNEQFF. CDR3 sequence (DNA): TGTGCCAGCAGTAGCGGGGGGGCCTACAATGAGCAGTTCTTC.

This clone turned up a few times. J is TRBJ2-3 and V is TRBV4-2, with 11 bases aligning to TRBD2. Germline CDR1 is LGHNA and CDR2 is YNFKEQ. Trimming cost V 1 base and J 2 bases; bases outside gene matches: 11. This CDR3 comprises 19 residues. This CDR3 reads CASSQVRTSGGPYTDTQYF. Here the CDR3 DNA reads TGTGCCAGCAGCCAAGTTCGCACTAGCGGGGGACCCTACACAGATACGCAGTATTTT.

The chain recombines TRBV7-2 with TRBJ2-4; D perhaps matches TRBD1 (6 bases). Germline assignment: CDR1 SGHTA and CDR2 FQGNSA. Trimming removed 1 base at V and 7 bases at J, with 11 bases between. The CDR3 has 14 amino acids. The CDR3 here is CASSLGGPGNIQYF. In DNA, the CDR3 is TGTGCCAGCAGCTTAGGGGGGCCAGGGAACATTCAGTACTTC.

V is TRBV7-2 and J is TRBJ2-7; D is uncertain. The CDR3 contains 15 residues. In germline, CDR1 is SGHTA, CDR2 FQGNSA. V was clipped by 1 base and J by 2 bases, with 12 bases between them. CDR3 DNA: TGTGCCAGCAGCTTAGGGTTAGTAGAGACCTACGAGCAGTACTTC. Translated, it gives CASSLGLVETYEQYF.

This clone was detected only a few times. V is TRBV6-1 and J is TRBJ1-1; possible D gene TRBD1, 5 bases. The CDR3 extends over 14 amino acids. Germline-derived CDR1 and CDR2 are MNHNS and SASEGT. Trimming removed 7 bases at V and 4 bases at J, with 16 bases between. The CDR3: CASNSGVRGTEAFF. CDR3 sequence (DNA): TGTGCCAGCAATTCGGGGGTTCGTGGCACTGAAGCTTTCTTT.

This clone has more than one count but fewer than ten. This chain uses TRBV6-1 with TRBJ1-2, with 7 bases identical to TRBD1. This CDR3 is 14 amino acids long. Germline V gene lookup returns CDR1 MNHNS and CDR2 SASEGT. The junction had 7 bases not matched to a gene; V was cut back by 5 bases and J by 4 bases. The CDR3 nucleotides are TGTGCCAGCAGTTATCCCGACAGGGTCTATGGCTACACCTTC. Protein sequence: CASSYPDRVYGYTF.

The chain joins TRBV4-3 to TRBJ2-5; the D gene is possibly TRBD1 (6 bases). The CDR3 has 15 amino acids. Trimming took off 0 bases at V and 1 base at J, with 9 bases between the two ends. Germline values: CDR1 LGHNA, CDR2 YSLEER. The CDR3 coding sequence is TGCGCCAGCAGCCAAGATGTCAGGGGCCAAGAGACCCAGTACTTC. It specifies CASSQDVRGQETQYF.

CDR3 in amino acids: CASSIWGVQPQHF. The DNA of the CDR3 is TGTGCCAGTAGTATTTGGGGCGTCCAGCCCCAGCATTTT. The J gene is TRBJ1-5, the V gene TRBV19; D might be TRBD1 (5 bases). The V gene lost 3 bases and the J gene lost 7 bases, with 10 bases spanning the gap. CDR3 length equals 13 residues. Germline V gene sequence: CDR1 LNHDA, CDR2 SQIVND (reference sequence).

The chain uses TRBV11-2 and TRBJ1-1; D remains ambiguous. This CDR3 region has 15 residues. The ends were cut back, 1 base at V and 4 bases at J, with 13 bases in the middle. Germline CDR1 reads SGHAT; CDR2 reads FQNNGV. CDR3 coding DNA: TGTGCCAGCAGCTTAGCAGCTTACCCGGGCACTGAAGCTTTCTTT. Amino acid sequence: CASSLAAYPGTEAFF. The variable domain in full, completed from reference TRBV11-2 and TRBJ1-1, reads EAGVAQSPRYKIIEKRQSVAFWCNPISGHATLYWYQQILGQGPKLLIQFQNNGVVDDSQLPKDRFSAERLKGVDSTLKIQPAKLEDSAVYLCASSLAAYPGTEAFFGQGTRLTVV.

The V gene is TRBV4-2, the J gene TRBJ1-2, with TRBD1 as a possible D gene (6 bases). With 0 bases removed from V and 7 bases from J, the gap between germline ends came to 21 bases. Germline values: CDR1 LGHNA, CDR2 YNFKEQ. The CDR3 has 17 residues. CDR3 bases: TGTGCCAGCAGCCAAGATACGTCCAGGGGCGGATCTGGTGGCTACACCTTC. It specifies CASSQDTSRGGSGGYTF.

This clone was detected a few times. The chain has TRBV6-6 and TRBJ2-2; perhaps TRBD2 as D (6 bases). V lost 6 bases and J 0 bases, leaving 8 bases between the germline ends. Germline V gene lookup returns CDR1 MNHNY and CDR2 SVGAGI (reference sequence). The CDR3 totals 14 residues. CDR3 coding DNA: TGTGCCAGCAGGCGGGGCCCGAACACCGGGGAGCTGTTTTTT. Translation: CASRRGPNTGELFF.

This chain uses TRBV9 with TRBJ2-3, with TRBD2 identical over 7 bases. Trimming removed 0 bases from V and 3 bases from J; junction bases left unmatched: 1. From germline, CDR1 is SGDLS and CDR2 YYNGEE. CDR3 size: 14 residues. CDR3 sequence: CASSVELATDTQYF. The CDR3 DNA is TGTGCCAGCAGCGTAGAACTAGCGACAGATACGCAGTATTTT.

The chain has TRBV4-2 and TRBJ1-1; perhaps TRBD1 as D (5 bases). The ends were cut back, 0 bases at V and 4 bases at J, with 12 bases in the middle. The length of the CDR3 is 15 residues. Germline values: CDR1 LGHNA, CDR2 YNFKEQ. The CDR3 bases are TGTGCCAGCAGCCAAGAATCGCTCGGGGGCACTGAAGCTTTCTTT. Amino acids: CASSQESLGGTEAFF.

The chain has TRBV7-3 and TRBJ2-1; 16 nucleotides match TRBD2. Germline CDR1 reads SGHTA; CDR2 reads FQGTGA. Trimming took 6 bases from V and 7 from J; bases not matched to a gene: 6. CDR3 length: 16 residues. This CDR3 is CASSSGTSGGVNEQFF. The CDR3 bases are TGTGCCAGCAGTTCCGGGACTAGCGGGGGGGTAAATGAGCAGTTCTTC.

The genes are TRBV15 and TRBJ1-6, with D unresolved. The CDR3 is 14 residues long. Trimming left V 5 bases short and J 7 bases short, with 12 bases between. Germline V gene data show CDR1 as LNHNV and CDR2 as YYDKDF (reference sequence). The CDR3 coding sequence is TGTGCCACCAGCGTCCAGACTTGGAATTCACCCCTCCACTTT. It encodes CATSVQTWNSPLHF.

The rearrangement uses TRBV6-1 and TRBJ1-3; D call uncertain. CDR1 is MNHNS, CDR2 SASEGT, per germline. This CDR3 is 15 amino acids long. Trimming left V 8 bases short and J 4 bases short, with 18 bases between. The CDR3, as DNA: TGTGCCAGCCTCTCCCGACGGGTTCCGGGAAACACCATATATTTT. This translates into CASLSRRVPGNTIYF.

The CDR3 loop reads CASSPGGSGNTIYF. CDR3 nucleotides: TGTGCCAGCAGCCCCGGGGGTTCTGGAAACACCATATATTTT. The chain joins TRBV7-2 to TRBJ1-3; D possibly corresponds to TRBD1 (5 bases). Germline values: CDR1 SGHTA, CDR2 FQGNSA. V gave up 5 bases and J gave up 1 base, with 9 bases separating them. This CDR3 is built from 14 residues.

The rearrangement links TRBV7-9 to TRBJ1-2, with a weak D call TRBD1 (6 bases). V was pared by 4 bases and J by 1 base, with 19 bases between. The CDR3 runs to 17 residues. CDR1 SEHNR and CDR2 FQNEAQ come from the germline V gene (reference sequence). CDR3 coding DNA: TGTGCCAGCAGCTCTATTACAGGGAATCCGGGTAACTATGGCTACACCTTC. Residues: CASSSITGNPGNYGYTF.

The chain joins TRBV2 to TRBJ1-1, with 9 bases fitting TRBD1. The germline CDR1 and CDR2 sequences are SNHLY and FYNNEI. J was trimmed by 4 bases and V by 7 bases; bases with no gene match: 7. CDR3 size: 14 residues. The CDR3 region has the DNA TGTGCCAGCACTCTACAGGGGGCCCTCACTGAAGCTTTCTTT. It specifies CASTLQGALTEAFF.

This clone was counted only a few times. V and J are TRBV28 and TRBJ2-4, with D tentatively TRBD2 (5 bases). From germline, CDR1 is MDHEN and CDR2 SYDVKM. The CDR3 contains 15 residues. Trimming took off 0 bases at V and 0 bases at J, with 6 bases between the two ends. CDR3 nucleotides: TGTGCCAGCAGTTTATGGGGAGTAGCCAAAAACATTCAGTACTTC. Amino acid sequence: CASSLWGVAKNIQYF.

The V gene is TRBV7-8, the J gene TRBJ1-5, with 7 bases aligning to TRBD1. V dropped 5 bases and J dropped 4; count of bases not matched to a gene: 14. Looked up from germline, CDR1 is SGHVS and CDR2 is FQNEAQ. The length of the CDR3 is 17 residues. The CDR3 DNA follows: TGTGCCAGCAGCCAGCATGGCAGGGGGGTCCTGAATCAGCCCCAGCATTTT. Translating gives CASSQHGRGVLNQPQHF.

The chain employs TRBV4-1 and TRBJ1-3; 9 bases line up with TRBD1. Germline assignment: CDR1 MGHRA and CDR2 YSYEKL. The junction had 5 bases not matched to a gene; V was cut back by 1 base and J by 7 bases. The CDR3 has 15 residues. CDR3 bases: TGCGCCAGCAGCCAAGTGGGACAGGGTTGGAACACCATATATTTT. It specifies CASSQVGQGWNTIYF.

The chain joins TRBV29-1 to TRBJ1-5; D perhaps matches TRBD1 (5 bases). Germline V gene lookup returns CDR1 SQVTM and CDR2 ANQGSEA. This CDR3 is 15 amino acids long. V gave up 4 bases and J gave up 3 bases, with 16 bases separating them. The CDR3 region has the DNA TGCAGCGTTGGGTACAGCGGGGCCCTCAATCAGCCCCAGCATTTT. Amino acids: CSVGYSGALNQPQHF.

This clone occurred a few times. The V and J genes are TRBV6-5 and TRBJ2-3; tentatively, D is TRBD1 (5 bases). V was clipped by 2 bases and J by 0 bases, with 9 bases between them. Germline CDR1 reads MNHEY; CDR2 reads SVGAGI. The CDR3 contains 15 residues. CDR3: CASSYTGRSTDTQYF. CDR3 DNA: TGTGCCAGCAGTTACACAGGACGGAGCACAGATACGCAGTATTTT.

This clone is labeled as medium-sized. The V call is TRBV6-1, the J call TRBJ2-7; 7 nucleotides match TRBD1. In germline, CDR1 is MNHNS, CDR2 SASEGT. Unmatched junction bases numbered 12, after V lost 3 bases and J lost 1 base. This CDR3 has 17 amino acids. The CDR3 bases are TGTGCCAGCAGTGACAGGGGGTATTCACCAAAATCCTACGAGCAGTACTTC. Encoded protein: CASSDRGYSPKSYEQYF.

This clone was picked up a small number of times. The chain combines TRBV9 with TRBJ2-5; D ambiguous. V was clipped by 0 bases and J by 1 base, with 4 bases between them. The CDR3 contains 13 residues. CDR1 SGDLS and CDR2 YYNGEE come from the germline V gene. DNA for the CDR3: TGTGCCAGCAGCGTAGGTATCCAAGAGACCCAGTACTTC. It is translated as CASSVGIQETQYF.